This T cell receptor beta chain emerged from a study of metastatic and nonmetastatic thyroid tumors. Study-wide context: The comparison covered peripheral blood and tumor or nodule tissue in malignant and benign thyroid patients. Study-wide results and caveats: As reported, TCR beta diversity in blood and tumor was significantly higher in malignant thyroid tumors than in benign nodules.

Every patient was untreated before thyroid surgery. The length of the CDR3 is 14 residues. Germline lookup yields CDR1 LGHNA and CDR2 YSLEER. Between the trimmed V and J ends, which lost 1 base and 5 bases, there was a span of 11 bases. The table lists this clone with a count of one. Its matching antigen is unknown. Original processing notes: The study built a papillary thyroid cancer distant-metastasis classifier from CDR3 differences across clinicopathological groups. TCRdb re-analyzed the PCR reads through MiXCR. TCRdb, rather than the study authors, made the V and J calls. This sample has about 37,000 clones, with approximately 13% found just once.

Sample: blood. V is TRBV4-3 and J is TRBJ1-1, with D perhaps TRBD1 (5 bases). The receptor was isolated from a female donor with papillary thyroid cancer or a benign thyroid nodule (not recorded which). Some clones in this sample may be carry-over from other donors' samples. Here the CDR3 DNA reads TGCGCCAGCAGCCAAGCGACAGCTTCGACTGAAGCTTTCTTT. Its protein product is CASSQATASTEAFF.